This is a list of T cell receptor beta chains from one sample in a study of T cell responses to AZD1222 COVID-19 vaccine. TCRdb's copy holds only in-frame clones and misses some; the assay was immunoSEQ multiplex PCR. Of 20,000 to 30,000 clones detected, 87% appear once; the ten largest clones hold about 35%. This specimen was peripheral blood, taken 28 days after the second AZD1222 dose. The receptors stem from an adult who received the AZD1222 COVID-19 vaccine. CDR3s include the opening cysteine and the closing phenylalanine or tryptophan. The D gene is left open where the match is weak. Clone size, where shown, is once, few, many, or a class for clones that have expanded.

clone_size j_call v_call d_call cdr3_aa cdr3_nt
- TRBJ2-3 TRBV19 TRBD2 CASSIGLAGVTDTQYF TGTGCCAGTAGTATAGGCCTAGCGGGAGTCACAGATACGCAGTATTTT
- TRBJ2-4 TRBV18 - CASSPKGNIQYF TGTGCCAGCTCACCGAAGGGGAACATTCAGTACTTC
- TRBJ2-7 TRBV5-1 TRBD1 CASSSDRDNYEQYF TGCGCCAGCAGCTCCGACAGGGATAACTACGAGCAGTACTTC
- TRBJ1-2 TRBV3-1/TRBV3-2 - CASSQARRGGSYGYTF TGTGCCAGCAGCCAAGCTCGGAGAGGGGGTAGCTATGGCTACACCTTC
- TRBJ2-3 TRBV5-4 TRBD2 CASSFGLAGTDTQYF TGTGCCAGCAGCTTTGGACTAGCCGGCACAGATACGCAGTATTTT
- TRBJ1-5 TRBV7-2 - CASSLVGTISNQPQHF TGTGCCAGCAGCTTAGTGGGGACGATTAGCAATCAGCCCCAGCATTTT
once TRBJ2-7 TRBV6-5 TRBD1 CASTGTGGSYEQYF TGTGCCAGCACCGGGACAGGGGGCTCCTACGAGCAGTACTTC
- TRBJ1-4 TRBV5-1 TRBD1 CASSLNGRDRANEKLFF TGCGCCAGCAGCCTGAACGGGCGGGACAGGGCTAATGAAAAACTGTTTTTT
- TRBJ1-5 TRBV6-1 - CASSDSNQPQHF TGTGCCAGCAGTGACAGCAATCAGCCCCAGCATTTT
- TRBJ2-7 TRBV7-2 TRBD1 CASSFSGQGSSYEQYF TGTGCCAGCAGCTTTTCCGGACAGGGAAGCTCCTACGAGCAGTACTTC
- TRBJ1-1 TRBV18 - CASSPGRGTEAFF TGTGCCAGCTCACCAGGGAGGGGAACTGAAGCTTTCTTT
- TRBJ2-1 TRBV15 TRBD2 CATSRGNSGSYEQFF TGTGCCACCAGCAGAGGAAATAGCGGGAGCTATGAGCAGTTCTTC
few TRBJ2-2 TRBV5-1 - CASSFRGTGELFF TGCGCCAGCAGCTTCCGGGGTACCGGGGAGCTGTTTTTT
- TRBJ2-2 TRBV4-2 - CASSPLAAPNTGELFF TGTGCCAGCAGCCCGCTCGCGGCACCGAACACCGGGGAGCTGTTTTTT
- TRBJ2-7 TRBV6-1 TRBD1 CASSEWDRQYF TGTGCCAGCAGTGAATGGGACAGGCAGTACTTC
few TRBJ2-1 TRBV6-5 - CASSYSGAYNEQFF TGTGCCAGCAGTTATTCCGGGGCCTACAATGAGCAGTTCTTC
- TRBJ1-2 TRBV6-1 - CASSEAPLQLNYTF TGTGCCAGCAGTGAAGCCCCGTTGCAGCTAAACTACACCTTC
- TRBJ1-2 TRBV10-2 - CASSGASGRTTNYGYTF TGCGCCAGCAGTGGGGCCAGCGGGCGGACTACTAACTATGGCTACACCTTC
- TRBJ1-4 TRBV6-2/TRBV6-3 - CASSNPGAGRRGGNEKLFF TGTGCCAGCAGCAACCCAGGCGCGGGGAGGCGCGGGGGAAATGAAAAACTGTTTTTT
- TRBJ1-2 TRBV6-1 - CASSEEGRQYGYTF TGTGCCAGCAGTGAAGAGGGGCGTCAGTACGGCTACACCTTC
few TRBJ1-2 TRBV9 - CASSAGGTASNYGYTF TGTGCCAGCAGCGCCGGCGGGACGGCCTCTAACTATGGCTACACCTTC
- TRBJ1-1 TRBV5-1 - CASSSQGGISTEAFF TGCGCCAGCAGCTCTCAGGGTGGTATTAGCACTGAAGCTTTCTTT
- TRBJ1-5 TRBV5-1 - CASSLGPEVNQPQHF TGCGCCAGCAGCTTGGGCCCAGAGGTAAATCAGCCCCAGCATTTT
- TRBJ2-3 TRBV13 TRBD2 CASSLALAGGVDTQYF TGTGCCAGCAGCTTAGCGTTGGCGGGAGGAGTAGATACGCAGTATTTT
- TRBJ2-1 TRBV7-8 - CASSLGIADYNEQFF TGTGCCAGCAGCTTAGGGATAGCGGACTACAATGAGCAGTTCTTC
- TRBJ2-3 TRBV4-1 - CASSQVRTSTDTQYF TGCGCCAGCAGCCAAGTACGGACTAGCACAGATACGCAGTATTTT
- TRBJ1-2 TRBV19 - CASSSWTYYGYTF TGTGCCAGTAGTTCGTGGACATACTATGGCTACACCTTC
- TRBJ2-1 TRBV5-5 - CASSSLNAVAEQFF TGTGCCAGCAGCTCGCTGAATGCGGTGGCTGAGCAGTTCTTC
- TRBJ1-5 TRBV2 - CASSEFRADSGQPQHF TGTGCCAGCAGTGAATTCAGGGCGGACTCGGGACAGCCCCAGCATTTT
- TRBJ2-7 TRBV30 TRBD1 CAWSVRQGVYEQYF TGTGCCTGGAGTGTTCGTCAGGGGGTGTACGAGCAGTACTTC
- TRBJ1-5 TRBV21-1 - CASSTPGQGYQPQHF TGTGCCAGCAGCACTCCGGGACAGGGTTATCAGCCCCAGCATTTT
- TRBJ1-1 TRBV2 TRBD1 CASSLQGALNTEAFF TGTGCCAGCAGTCTCCAGGGGGCCTTGAACACTGAAGCTTTCTTT
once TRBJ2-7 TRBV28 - CASSLPLDSQSEQYF TGTGCCAGCAGTTTACCTCTCGACAGCCAATCCGAGCAGTACTTC
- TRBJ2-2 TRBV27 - CASSLGRGTGELFF TGTGCCAGCAGTTTAGGGCGAGGCACCGGGGAGCTGTTTTTT
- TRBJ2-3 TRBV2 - CASLADRQVTDTQYF TGTGCCAGCCTAGCTGACAGGCAGGTCACAGATACGCAGTATTTT
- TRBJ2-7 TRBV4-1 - CASSQAVGSGYEQYF TGCGCCAGCAGCCAAGCGGTCGGGAGCGGGTACGAGCAGTACTTC
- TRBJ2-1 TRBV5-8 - CASSGEGSGSYNEQFF TGTGCCAGCAGCGGAGAGGGTAGCGGCTCCTACAATGAGCAGTTCTTC
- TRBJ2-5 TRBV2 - CASREQETQYF TGTGCCAGCAGGGAACAAGAGACCCAGTACTTC
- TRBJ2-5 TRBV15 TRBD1 CATSRDWGQGTGETQYF TGTGCCACCAGCAGAGATTGGGGACAGGGAACGGGGGAGACCCAGTACTTC
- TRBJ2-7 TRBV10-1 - CASGAGVYEQYF TGCGCCAGCGGGGCGGGTGTTTACGAGCAGTACTTC
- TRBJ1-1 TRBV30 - CAWSVMIGTEAFF TGTGCCTGGAGTGTAATGATAGGAACTGAAGCTTTCTTT
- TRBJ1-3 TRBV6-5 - CASSYGQKGNTIYF TGTGCCAGCAGTTACGGCCAGAAAGGAAACACCATATATTTT
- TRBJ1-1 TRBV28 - CASSLSTGGHRAFF TGTGCCAGCAGTTTGTCGACAGGTGGCCATCGAGCTTTCTTT
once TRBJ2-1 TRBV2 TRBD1 CASRDRGIFDEQFF TGTGCCAGTCGGGACAGGGGAATTTTCGATGAGCAGTTCTTC
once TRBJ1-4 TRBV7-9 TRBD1 CASSFGTASFGKLFF TGTGCCAGCAGCTTTGGGACAGCTAGTTTCGGAAAACTGTTTTTT
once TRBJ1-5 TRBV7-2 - CASSLVGGGGGNQPQHF TGTGCCAGCAGCTTAGTAGGTGGGGGCGGAGGCAATCAGCCCCAGCATTTT